The rows below give T cell receptor beta chains drawn from one sample of a study of CD8+CD57+ T cells in acquired aplastic anemia. TCRdb reprocessed the reads with MiXCR, giving one entry per CDR3 protein. The table includes about 470,000 distinct CDR3 sequences, less than 35% detected once. Input material: sorted CD4+, CD8+, or CD8+CD57+ T cells (not recorded which) from PBMCs. The source of these receptors is a human donor with aplastic anemia. CDR3s include the opening cysteine and the closing phenylalanine or tryptophan. The order of the fields is clone size, J gene, D gene, CDR3 length, V gene, CDR3 protein, CDR3 DNA. D genes are given only for firm matches. Only some rows state a clone size, as once, few, many or a class for expanded clones.

clone_size: few; j_call: TRBJ2-5; d_call: -; cdr3_length: 15; v_call: TRBV7-6; cdr3_aa: CASSSKGGPRETQYF; cdr3_nt: TGTGCCAGCAGCTCCAAAGGGGGGCCTCGGGAGACCCAGTACTTC
clone_size: many; j_call: TRBJ1-6; d_call: -; cdr3_length: 14; v_call: TRBV10-2; cdr3_aa: CASSSGQFNSPLHF; cdr3_nt: TGCGCCAGCAGTTCTGGACAGTTTAACTCACCCCTCCACTTT
clone_size: many; j_call: TRBJ2-7; d_call: -; cdr3_length: 12; v_call: TRBV20-1; cdr3_aa: CSGMWGSSEQYF; cdr3_nt: TGCAGTGGTATGTGGGGGAGTAGCGAGCAGTACTTC
clone_size: -; j_call: TRBJ2-7; d_call: -; cdr3_length: 15; v_call: TRBV30; cdr3_aa: CAWSADQGFPYEQYF; cdr3_nt: TGTGCCTGGAGCGCGGACCAGGGTTTTCCCTACGAGCAGTACTTC
clone_size: many; j_call: TRBJ2-5; d_call: TRBD2; cdr3_length: 17; v_call: TRBV11-1; cdr3_aa: CASSPTVGGRALETQYF; cdr3_nt: TGTGCCAGCAGCCCTACCGTCGGCGGGAGGGCCTTGGAGACCCAGTACTTC
clone_size: many; j_call: TRBJ2-6; d_call: -; cdr3_length: 14; v_call: TRBV9; cdr3_aa: CASSAPSGANVLTF; cdr3_nt: TGTGCCAGCAGCGCGCCCTCTGGGGCCAACGTCCTGACTTTC
clone_size: -; j_call: TRBJ1-6; d_call: -; cdr3_length: 15; v_call: TRBV25-1; cdr3_aa: CARSPGRGDSSPLHF; cdr3_nt: TGTGCTAGGAGTCCCGGCAGGGGAGACTCTAGCCCCCTCCACTTT
clone_size: many; j_call: TRBJ2-1; d_call: TRBD1; cdr3_length: 17; v_call: TRBV24-1; cdr3_aa: CATSDLQGETSYNEQFF; cdr3_nt: TGTGCCACCAGTGATCTCCAGGGGGAGACTTCCTACAATGAGCAGTTCTTC
clone_size: many; j_call: TRBJ1-5; d_call: -; cdr3_length: 12; v_call: TRBV24-1; cdr3_aa: CATSDPDTAQHF; cdr3_nt: TGTGCCACCAGTGATCCTGACACGGCCCAGCATTTT
clone_size: few; j_call: TRBJ2-6; d_call: TRBD1; cdr3_length: 17; v_call: TRBV9; cdr3_aa: CASSRSTTGAGANVLTF; cdr3_nt: TGTGCCAGCAGTCGAAGCACCACAGGGGCTGGGGCCAACGTCCTGACTTTC
clone_size: many; j_call: TRBJ2-7; d_call: TRBD2; cdr3_length: 13; v_call: TRBV5-1; cdr3_aa: CASSTSGTYEQYF; cdr3_nt: TGCGCCAGCAGCACTAGCGGAACCTACGAGCAGTACTTC
clone_size: many; j_call: TRBJ1-1; d_call: -; cdr3_length: 12; v_call: TRBV2; cdr3_aa: CASTNSGTEAFF; cdr3_nt: TGTGCCAGCACGAACAGCGGCACTGAAGCTTTCTTT
clone_size: -; j_call: TRBJ2-7; d_call: -; cdr3_length: 13; v_call: TRBV7-8; cdr3_aa: CASSKTDAREQYF; cdr3_nt: TGTGCCAGCAGCAAAACGGACGCCCGCGAGCAGTACTTC
clone_size: many; j_call: TRBJ2-7; d_call: -; cdr3_length: 14; v_call: TRBV14; cdr3_aa: CASSPVRKSYEQYF; cdr3_nt: TGTGCCAGCAGCCCGGTCAGGAAATCCTACGAGCAGTACTTC
clone_size: many; j_call: TRBJ1-2; d_call: -; cdr3_length: 12; v_call: TRBV7-2; cdr3_aa: CASSPGIYGYTF; cdr3_nt: TGTGCCAGCAGCCCCGGGATCTATGGCTACACCTTC
clone_size: many; j_call: TRBJ1-3; d_call: -; cdr3_length: 10; v_call: TRBV5-1; cdr3_aa: CARTGSTIYF; cdr3_nt: TGCGCCAGGACTGGAAGCACCATATATTTT
clone_size: -; j_call: TRBJ2-1; d_call: TRBD2; cdr3_length: 16; v_call: TRBV11-1; cdr3_aa: CASSAKRGGLYNEQFF; cdr3_nt: TGTGCCAGCAGTGCTAAGCGGGGGGGCCTCTACAATGAGCAGTTCTTC
clone_size: many; j_call: TRBJ1-1; d_call: -; cdr3_length: 11; v_call: TRBV29-1; cdr3_aa: CSVEGATEAFF; cdr3_nt: TGCAGCGTTGAAGGGGCCACTGAAGCTTTCTTT
clone_size: many; j_call: TRBJ2-7; d_call: TRBD2; cdr3_length: 15; v_call: TRBV2; cdr3_aa: CASRRLAGGDYEQYF; cdr3_nt: TGTGCCAGCAGACGACTAGCGGGAGGGGACTACGAGCAGTACTTC
clone_size: many; j_call: TRBJ1-1; d_call: TRBD1; cdr3_length: 13; v_call: TRBV29-1; cdr3_aa: CSVRRDRGTEAFF; cdr3_nt: TGCAGCGTCAGACGGGACAGGGGCACTGAAGCTTTCTTT
clone_size: few; j_call: TRBJ1-3; d_call: -; cdr3_length: 13; v_call: TRBV7-9; cdr3_aa: CASSFEPGNTIYF; cdr3_nt: TGTGCCAGCAGCTTCGAACCCGGAAACACCATATATTTT
clone_size: few; j_call: TRBJ1-2; d_call: TRBD1; cdr3_length: 13; v_call: TRBV2; cdr3_aa: CASRDRQNYGYTF; cdr3_nt: TGTGCCAGCCGGGACAGGCAGAACTATGGCTACACCTTC
clone_size: -; j_call: TRBJ2-1; d_call: TRBD1; cdr3_length: 15; v_call: TRBV7-3; cdr3_aa: CASNPGTGSYNEQFF; cdr3_nt: TGTGCCAGCAATCCCGGGACAGGGTCCTACAATGAGCAGTTCTTC
clone_size: many; j_call: TRBJ2-7; d_call: TRBD2; cdr3_length: 14; v_call: TRBV20-1; cdr3_aa: CSATSGRISYEQYF; cdr3_nt: TGCAGTGCTACAAGCGGGAGGATCTCCTACGAGCAGTACTTC
clone_size: -; j_call: TRBJ2-1; d_call: -; cdr3_length: 11; v_call: TRBV2; cdr3_aa: CASETSGEQFF; cdr3_nt: TGTGCCAGCGAAACCTCAGGGGAACAGTTCTTC
clone_size: -; j_call: TRBJ2-1; d_call: TRBD2; cdr3_length: 14; v_call: TRBV9; cdr3_aa: CASSAQTSNNEQFF; cdr3_nt: TGTGCCAGCAGCGCACAGACTAGCAACAATGAGCAGTTCTTC
clone_size: many; j_call: TRBJ2-4; d_call: TRBD1; cdr3_length: 15; v_call: TRBV15; cdr3_aa: CATERTGTAENIQYF; cdr3_nt: TGTGCCACCGAAAGGACCGGGACAGCAGAAAACATTCAGTACTTC
clone_size: many; j_call: TRBJ1-1; d_call: -; cdr3_length: 14; v_call: TRBV29-1; cdr3_aa: CSVGPRLKLPEAFF; cdr3_nt: TGCAGCGTAGGCCCCAGGCTCAAGCTCCCTGAAGCTTTCTTT
clone_size: many; j_call: TRBJ1-2; d_call: -; cdr3_length: 15; v_call: TRBV10-3; cdr3_aa: CAIRYQISSNYGYTF; cdr3_nt: TGTGCCATCAGGTACCAGATCTCTTCTAACTATGGCTACACCTTC
clone_size: many; j_call: TRBJ1-5; d_call: -; cdr3_length: 16; v_call: TRBV11-1; cdr3_aa: CASSSEPGRGNQPQHF; cdr3_nt: TGTGCCAGCAGCTCCGAACCGGGTAGAGGCAATCAGCCCCAGCATTTT
clone_size: few; j_call: TRBJ2-7; d_call: TRBD2; cdr3_length: 16; v_call: TRBV13; cdr3_aa: CASSYSRLAGVGEQYF; cdr3_nt: TGTGCCAGCAGCTATTCAAGACTAGCGGGAGTAGGCGAGCAGTACTTC
clone_size: -; j_call: TRBJ1-1; d_call: TRBD1; cdr3_length: 14; v_call: TRBV10-3; cdr3_aa: CASRQGQVNIEAFF; cdr3_nt: TGTGCCAGCAGACAGGGACAGGTGAACATTGAAGCTTTCTTT
clone_size: -; j_call: TRBJ2-5; d_call: -; cdr3_length: 13; v_call: TRBV5-1; cdr3_aa: CASREVGSETQYF; cdr3_nt: TGCGCCAGCAGGGAGGTGGGATCGGAGACCCAGTACTTC
clone_size: -; j_call: TRBJ2-7; d_call: -; cdr3_length: 14; v_call: TRBV25-1; cdr3_aa: CASSPNIKGYEQYF; cdr3_nt: TGTGCCAGCAGTCCCAATATAAAGGGCTACGAGCAGTACTTC
clone_size: many; j_call: TRBJ1-1; d_call: TRBD1; cdr3_length: 13; v_call: TRBV6-4; cdr3_aa: CASSADRDTEAFF; cdr3_nt: TGTGCCAGCAGTGCCGACAGGGACACTGAAGCTTTCTTT
clone_size: -; j_call: TRBJ1-6; d_call: -; cdr3_length: 18; v_call: TRBV19; cdr3_aa: CASNHGSYRPDSNSPLHF; cdr3_nt: TGTGCCAGTAATCATGGATCGTACAGGCCTGATTCTAATTCACCCCTCCACTTT
clone_size: many; j_call: TRBJ2-7; d_call: TRBD2; cdr3_length: 14; v_call: TRBV19; cdr3_aa: CASKASGGSYEQYF; cdr3_nt: TGTGCCAGTAAAGCTAGCGGGGGTTCCTACGAGCAGTACTTC
clone_size: many; j_call: TRBJ1-1; d_call: -; cdr3_length: 12; v_call: TRBV7-9; cdr3_aa: CASSLSYTEAFF; cdr3_nt: TGTGCCAGCAGCTTATCATACACTGAAGCTTTCTTT
clone_size: few; j_call: TRBJ1-2; d_call: TRBD1; cdr3_length: 13; v_call: TRBV24-1; cdr3_aa: CATSESGTVGYTF; cdr3_nt: TGTGCCACCAGTGAGTCCGGGACAGTGGGCTACACCTTC
clone_size: many; j_call: TRBJ1-6; d_call: TRBD1; cdr3_length: 13; v_call: TRBV20-1; cdr3_aa: CSAPGQGGSPLHF; cdr3_nt: TGCAGTGCCCCGGGACAGGGCGGTTCACCCCTCCACTTT
clone_size: few; j_call: TRBJ2-7; d_call: -; cdr3_length: 13; v_call: TRBV12-5; cdr3_aa: CASGLENAYEQYF; cdr3_nt: TGTGCTAGTGGTTTAGAAAACGCGTACGAGCAGTACTTC
clone_size: many; j_call: TRBJ1-5; d_call: -; cdr3_length: 13; v_call: TRBV20-1; cdr3_aa: CSATKGSNQPQHF; cdr3_nt: TGCAGTGCTACGAAAGGTAGCAATCAGCCCCAGCATTTT
clone_size: -; j_call: TRBJ1-2; d_call: TRBD1; cdr3_length: 16; v_call: TRBV7-8; cdr3_aa: CASSGTAGTANYGYTF; cdr3_nt: TGTGCCAGCAGCGGAACCGCAGGGACAGCAAACTATGGCTACACCTTC
clone_size: -; j_call: TRBJ1-2; d_call: -; cdr3_length: 13; v_call: TRBV19; cdr3_aa: CASSSVRVYGYTF; cdr3_nt: TGTGCCAGTAGTAGTGTGCGGGTCTATGGCTACACCTTC
clone_size: -; j_call: TRBJ2-7; d_call: TRBD2; cdr3_length: 16; v_call: TRBV19; cdr3_aa: CASSIIGTSGAYEQYF; cdr3_nt: TGTGCCAGTAGTATAATAGGGACTAGCGGAGCCTACGAGCAGTACTTC
clone_size: -; j_call: TRBJ1-4; d_call: -; cdr3_length: 13; v_call: TRBV20-1; cdr3_aa: CSARPTADEKLFF; cdr3_nt: TGCAGTGCTAGACCGACCGCCGACGAAAAACTGTTTTTT
clone_size: -; j_call: TRBJ2-7; d_call: TRBD2; cdr3_length: 13; v_call: TRBV7-2; cdr3_aa: CASSPQRGGEQYF; cdr3_nt: TGTGCCAGCAGCCCCCAGCGGGGGGGCGAGCAGTACTTC
clone_size: -; j_call: TRBJ1-5; d_call: TRBD1; cdr3_length: 14; v_call: TRBV2; cdr3_aa: CASSSGQDNQPQHF; cdr3_nt: TGTGCCAGCAGTTCCGGACAGGACAATCAGCCCCAGCATTTT
clone_size: many; j_call: TRBJ1-3; d_call: -; cdr3_length: 16; v_call: TRBV9; cdr3_aa: CASSVTGGDSGNTIYF; cdr3_nt: TGTGCCAGCAGCGTAACGGGGGGTGACTCTGGAAACACCATATATTTT
clone_size: -; j_call: TRBJ1-1; d_call: -; cdr3_length: 12; v_call: TRBV30; cdr3_aa: CAWGTPNTEAFF; cdr3_nt: TGTGCCTGGGGGACACCGAACACTGAAGCTTTCTTT
clone_size: -; j_call: TRBJ1-1; d_call: -; cdr3_length: 15; v_call: TRBV10-3; cdr3_aa: CAISETKWVNTEAFF; cdr3_nt: TGTGCTATCAGTGAGACTAAATGGGTTAACACTGAAGCTTTCTTT
clone_size: -; j_call: TRBJ1-1; d_call: -; cdr3_length: 15; v_call: TRBV9; cdr3_aa: CASSLVLGMNTEAFF; cdr3_nt: TGTGCCAGCAGCTTAGTCCTCGGTATGAACACTGAAGCTTTCTTT
clone_size: -; j_call: TRBJ1-5; d_call: TRBD1; cdr3_length: 15; v_call: TRBV28; cdr3_aa: CASRSDRGSNQPQHF; cdr3_nt: TGTGCCAGCAGAAGTGACAGGGGTAGCAATCAGCCCCAGCATTTT
clone_size: -; j_call: TRBJ1-6; d_call: TRBD1; cdr3_length: 16; v_call: TRBV7-6; cdr3_aa: CASSYRPGQGNSPLHF; cdr3_nt: TGTGCCAGCAGCTACCGTCCGGGACAGGGGAATTCACCCCTCCACTTT
clone_size: -; j_call: TRBJ2-3; d_call: -; cdr3_length: 12; v_call: TRBV15; cdr3_aa: CATSSHSDTQDF; cdr3_nt: TGTGCCACCAGCAGCCATTCGGATACGCAGGATTTT
clone_size: -; j_call: TRBJ2-7; d_call: -; cdr3_length: 15; v_call: TRBV7-9; cdr3_aa: CASSSYDRKTYEQYF; cdr3_nt: TGTGCCAGCAGCAGCTATGACAGGAAGACCTACGAGCAGTACTTC
clone_size: many; j_call: TRBJ1-5; d_call: -; cdr3_length: 13; v_call: TRBV7-6; cdr3_aa: CASSLGSGQPQHF; cdr3_nt: TGTGCCAGCAGCTTAGGGTCGGGCCAGCCCCAGCATTTT
clone_size: many; j_call: TRBJ1-1; d_call: -; cdr3_length: 12; v_call: TRBV20-1; cdr3_aa: CSAGDRNTEAFF; cdr3_nt: TGCAGTGCTGGTGACAGGAACACTGAAGCTTTCTTT
clone_size: -; j_call: TRBJ2-5; d_call: TRBD1; cdr3_length: 14; v_call: TRBV7-9; cdr3_aa: CASKSDRAGETQYF; cdr3_nt: TGTGCCAGCAAAAGCGACAGGGCGGGAGAGACCCAGTACTTC
clone_size: once; j_call: TRBJ2-1; d_call: -; cdr3_length: 15; v_call: TRBV7-8; cdr3_aa: CASSPGSARVGEQFF; cdr3_nt: TGTGCCAGCAGCCCCGGGTCAGCTCGGGTCGGTGAGCAGTTCTTC